The sequence of this TCR beta chain was determined in a study of blood T cells in healthy people across ages. Sample-barcoded 5' priming and a J-beta primer mix drove a second PCR of about 6 to 12 cycles. TCRdb reprocessed the 5' RACE reads with MiXCR, giving one entry per CDR3 protein. Among about 1 million distinct CDR3 sequences listed, 40% to 55% were seen once. In germline, CDR1 is SEHNR, CDR2 FQNEAQ (reference sequence). CDR3 size: 15 residues. The V gene lost 5 bases and the J gene lost 0 bases, with 13 bases spanning the gap. There are a few counts of this clonotype. Sequenced: blood. This TCR came from an older woman in good health. The chain couples TRBV7-9 to TRBJ1-2; D is undetermined. The CDR3 sequence is CASSPWNPANYGYTF. In DNA, the CDR3 is TGTGCCAGCAGCCCCTGGAACCCCGCTAACTATGGCTACACCTTC.